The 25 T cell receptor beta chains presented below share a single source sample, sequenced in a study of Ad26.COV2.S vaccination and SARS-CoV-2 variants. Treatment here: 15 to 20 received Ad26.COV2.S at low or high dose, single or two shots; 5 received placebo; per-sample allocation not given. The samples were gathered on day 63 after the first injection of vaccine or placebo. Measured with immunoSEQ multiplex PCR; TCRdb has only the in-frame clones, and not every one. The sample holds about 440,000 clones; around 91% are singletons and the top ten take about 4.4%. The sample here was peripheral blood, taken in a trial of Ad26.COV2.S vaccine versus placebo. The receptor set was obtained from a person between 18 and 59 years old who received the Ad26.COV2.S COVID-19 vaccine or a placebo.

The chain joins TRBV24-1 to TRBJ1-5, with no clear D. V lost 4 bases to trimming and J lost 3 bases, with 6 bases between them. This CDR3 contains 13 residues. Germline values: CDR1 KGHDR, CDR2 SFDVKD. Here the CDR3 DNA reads TGTGCCACCAGTGACCCTATCAATCAGCCCCAGCATTTT. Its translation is CATSDPINQPQHF.

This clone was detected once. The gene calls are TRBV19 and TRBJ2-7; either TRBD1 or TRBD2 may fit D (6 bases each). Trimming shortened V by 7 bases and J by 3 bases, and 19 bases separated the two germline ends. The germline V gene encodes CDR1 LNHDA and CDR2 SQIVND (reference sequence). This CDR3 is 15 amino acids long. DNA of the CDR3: TGTGCCAGTACCCCGGGGGTGGCAGGGGACTACGAGCAGTACTTC. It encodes CASTPGVAGDYEQYF.

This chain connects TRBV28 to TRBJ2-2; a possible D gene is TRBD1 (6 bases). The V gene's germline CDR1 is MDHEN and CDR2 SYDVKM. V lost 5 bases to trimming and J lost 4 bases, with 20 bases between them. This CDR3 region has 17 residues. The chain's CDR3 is CASSVFVGQGLTGELFF. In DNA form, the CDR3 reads TGTGCCAGCAGTGTCTTCGTGGGGCAGGGGCTCACCGGGGAGCTGTTTTTT.

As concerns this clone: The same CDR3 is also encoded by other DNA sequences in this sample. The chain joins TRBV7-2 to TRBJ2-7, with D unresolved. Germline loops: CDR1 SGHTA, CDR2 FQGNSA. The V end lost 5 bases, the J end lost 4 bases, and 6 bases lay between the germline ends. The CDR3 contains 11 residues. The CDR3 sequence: CASSLKYEQYF. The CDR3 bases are TGTGCCAGCAGCCTTAAGTACGAGCAGTACTTC.

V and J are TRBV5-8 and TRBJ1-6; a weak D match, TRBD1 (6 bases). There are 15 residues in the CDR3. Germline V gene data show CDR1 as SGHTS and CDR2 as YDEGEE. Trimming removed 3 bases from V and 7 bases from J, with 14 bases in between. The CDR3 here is CASSWDMVRNSPLHF. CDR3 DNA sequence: TGTGCCAGCAGCTGGGACATGGTACGAAATTCACCCCTCCACTTT. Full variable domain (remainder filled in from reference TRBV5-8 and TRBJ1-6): EAGVTQSPTHLIKTRGQQATLRCSPISGHTSVYWYQQALGLGLQFLLWYDEGEERNRGNFPPRFSGRQFPNYSSELNVNALELEDSALYLCASSWDMVRNSPLHFGNGTRLTVT.

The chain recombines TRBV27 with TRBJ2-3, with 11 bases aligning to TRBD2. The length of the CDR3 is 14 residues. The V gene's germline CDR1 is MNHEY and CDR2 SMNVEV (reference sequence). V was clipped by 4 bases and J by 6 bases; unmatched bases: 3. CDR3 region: CASSSLAGVDTQYF. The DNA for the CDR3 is TGTGCCAGCAGTTCACTAGCGGGAGTCGATACGCAGTATTTT.

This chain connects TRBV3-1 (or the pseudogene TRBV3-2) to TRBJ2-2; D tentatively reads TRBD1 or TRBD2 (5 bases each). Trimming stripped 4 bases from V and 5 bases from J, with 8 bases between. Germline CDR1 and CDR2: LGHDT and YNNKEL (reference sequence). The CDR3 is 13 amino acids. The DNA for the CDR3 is TGTGCCAGCAGCCGGGGGTTTACCGGGGAGCTGTTTTTT. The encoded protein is CASSRGFTGELFF.

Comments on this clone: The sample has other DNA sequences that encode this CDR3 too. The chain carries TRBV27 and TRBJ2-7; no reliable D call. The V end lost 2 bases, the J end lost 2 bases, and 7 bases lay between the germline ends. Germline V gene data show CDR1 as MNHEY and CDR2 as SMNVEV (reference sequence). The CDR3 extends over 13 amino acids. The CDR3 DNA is TGTGCCAGCAGTTTAACGGGCACCTACGAGCAGTACTTC. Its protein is CASSLTGTYEQYF.

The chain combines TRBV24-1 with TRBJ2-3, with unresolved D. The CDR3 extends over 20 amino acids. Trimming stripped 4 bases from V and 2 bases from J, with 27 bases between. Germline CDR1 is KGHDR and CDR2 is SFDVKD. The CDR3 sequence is CATSDVGLCIRLRLTDTQYF. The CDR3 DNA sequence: TGTGCCACCAGTGACGTCGGTTTGTGTATCAGACTGCGTCTCACAGATACGCAGTATTTT.

The CDR3 sequence is CASSQDAGFYEQYF. CDR3 coding DNA: TGCGCCAGCAGCCAAGATGCGGGCTTCTACGAGCAGTACTTC. The chain has TRBV4-3 and TRBJ2-7, with a possible D match to TRBD2 (5 bases). V lost 0 bases to trimming and J lost 3 bases, with 9 bases between them. CDR3 length: 14 residues. From germline, CDR1 is LGHNA and CDR2 YSLEER.

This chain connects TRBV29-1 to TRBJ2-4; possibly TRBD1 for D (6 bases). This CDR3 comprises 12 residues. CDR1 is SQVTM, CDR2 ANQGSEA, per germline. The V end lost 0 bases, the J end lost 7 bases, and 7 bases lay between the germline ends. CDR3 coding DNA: TGCAGCGTTGAAGATAGGGGGAACATTCAGTACTTC. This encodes CSVEDRGNIQYF.

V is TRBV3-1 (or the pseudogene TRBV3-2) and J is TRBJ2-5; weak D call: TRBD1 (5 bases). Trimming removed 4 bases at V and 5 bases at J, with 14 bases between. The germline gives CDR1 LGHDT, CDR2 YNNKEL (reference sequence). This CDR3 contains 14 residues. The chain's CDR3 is CASSPRDIRETQYF. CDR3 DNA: TGTGCCAGCAGCCCCAGGGATATCCGCGAGACCCAGTACTTC.

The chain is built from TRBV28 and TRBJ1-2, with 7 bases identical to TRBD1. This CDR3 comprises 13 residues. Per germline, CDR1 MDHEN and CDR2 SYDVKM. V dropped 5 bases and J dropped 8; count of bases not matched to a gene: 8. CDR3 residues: CASSPDRVRGYTF. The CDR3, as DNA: TGTGCCAGCAGTCCCGACAGGGTCCGGGGCTACACCTTC.

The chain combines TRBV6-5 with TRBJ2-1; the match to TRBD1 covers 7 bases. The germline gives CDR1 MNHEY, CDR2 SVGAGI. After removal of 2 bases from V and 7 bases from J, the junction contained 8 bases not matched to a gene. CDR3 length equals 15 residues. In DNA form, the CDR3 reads TGTGCCAGCAGTTACGAGGGGGCACGAGGGAATGAGCAGTTCTTC. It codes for CASSYEGARGNEQFF.

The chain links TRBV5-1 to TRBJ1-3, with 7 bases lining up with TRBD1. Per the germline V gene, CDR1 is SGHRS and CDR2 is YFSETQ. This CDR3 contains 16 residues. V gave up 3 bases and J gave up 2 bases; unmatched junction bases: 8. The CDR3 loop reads CASSYEPTGTGNTIYF. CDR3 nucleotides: TGCGCCAGCAGCTACGAGCCGACAGGGACTGGAAACACCATATATTTT.

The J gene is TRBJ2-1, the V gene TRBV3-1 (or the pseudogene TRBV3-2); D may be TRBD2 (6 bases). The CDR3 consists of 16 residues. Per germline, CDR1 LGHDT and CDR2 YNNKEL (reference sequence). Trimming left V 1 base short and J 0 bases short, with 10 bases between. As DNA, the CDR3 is TGTGCCAGCAGCCAAGTCCGGGGGAGCTCCTACAATGAGCAGTTCTTC. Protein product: CASSQVRGSSYNEQFF.

The CDR3 region is CASSLVRQAWGEETQYF. The CDR3, as DNA: TGTGCCAGCAGCCTCGTCCGCCAGGCGTGGGGGGAAGAGACCCAGTACTTC. This chain connects TRBV14 to TRBJ2-5; weak D call: TRBD2 (6 bases). V was trimmed by 4 bases and J by 3 bases, leaving 21 bases between them. The CDR3 sequence is 17 residues long. Germline V CDR1 and CDR2: SGHDN, FVKESK.

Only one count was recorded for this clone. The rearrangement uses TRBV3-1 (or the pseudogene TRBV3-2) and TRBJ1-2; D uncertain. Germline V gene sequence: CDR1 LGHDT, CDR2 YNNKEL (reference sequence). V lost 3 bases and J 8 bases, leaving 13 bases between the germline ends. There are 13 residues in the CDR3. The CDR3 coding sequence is TGTGCCAGCAGCCAGGTGGTAGGAAAAGGCTACACCTTC. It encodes CASSQVVGKGYTF.

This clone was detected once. The DNA of the CDR3 is TGTGCCAGCAGTGGGGGACTGGGATCCGACAAGAGCTCCTACAATGAGCAGTTCTTC. Amino acid sequence: CASSGGLGSDKSSYNEQFF. The V gene is TRBV2, the J gene TRBJ2-1, with a tentative D call TRBD2 (6 bases). Germline V gene data show CDR1 as SNHLY and CDR2 as FYNNEI. Trimming shortened V by 4 bases and J by 0 bases, and 22 bases separated the two germline ends. The CDR3 runs to 19 residues. Variable domain in full (rest from reference TRBV2 and TRBJ2-1): EPEVTQTPSHQVTQMGQEVILRCVPISNHLYFYWYRQILGQKVEFLVSFYNNEISEKSEIFDDQFSVERPDGSNFTLKIRSTKLEDSAMYFCASSGGLGSDKSSYNEQFFGPGTRLTVL.

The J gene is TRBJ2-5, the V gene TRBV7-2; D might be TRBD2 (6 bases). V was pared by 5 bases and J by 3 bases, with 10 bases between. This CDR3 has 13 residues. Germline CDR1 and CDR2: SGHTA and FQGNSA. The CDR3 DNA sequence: TGTGCCAGCAGCGGGACTGACAAAGAGACCCAGTACTTC. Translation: CASSGTDKETQYF.

The CDR3 reads CATSDLGTGASGELFF. The CDR3 DNA reads TGTGCCACCAGTGATTTGGGGACAGGGGCATCGGGGGAGCTGTTTTTT. J is TRBJ2-2 and V is TRBV24-1; 10 bases are shared with TRBD1. The CDR3 spans 16 residues. Germline V gene lookup returns CDR1 KGHDR and CDR2 SFDVKD. The trim removed 0 bases at V and 8 bases at J, leaving 5 bases unmatched.

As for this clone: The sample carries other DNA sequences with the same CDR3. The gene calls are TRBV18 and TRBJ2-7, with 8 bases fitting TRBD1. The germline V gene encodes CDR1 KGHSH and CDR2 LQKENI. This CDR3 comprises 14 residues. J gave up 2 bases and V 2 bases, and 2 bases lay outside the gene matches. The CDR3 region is CASSPGTGAYEQYF. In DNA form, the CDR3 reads TGTGCCAGCTCACCAGGGACAGGTGCCTACGAGCAGTACTTC.

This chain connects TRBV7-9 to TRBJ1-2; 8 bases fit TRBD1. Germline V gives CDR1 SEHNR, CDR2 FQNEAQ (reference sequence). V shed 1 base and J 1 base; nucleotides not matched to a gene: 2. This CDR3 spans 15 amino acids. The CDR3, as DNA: TGTGCCAGCAGCTTAGGAACAGGGGGTAACTATGGCTACACCTTC. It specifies CASSLGTGGNYGYTF. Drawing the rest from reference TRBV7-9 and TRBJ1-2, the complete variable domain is DTGVSQNPRHKITKRGQNVTFRCDPISEHNRLYWYRQTLGQGPEFLTYFQNEAQLEKSRLLSDRFSAERPKGSFSTLEIQRTEQGDSAMYLCASSLGTGGNYGYTFGSGTRLTVV.

CDR3 protein: CASSLNLGLGQYF. CDR3 sequence (DNA): TGTGCCAGCAGTTTAAACCTGGGGTTGGGGCAGTATTTT. V is TRBV27 and J is TRBJ2-3; no firm D call. V was clipped by 2 bases and J by 11 bases, with 14 bases between them. This CDR3 has 13 amino acids. From germline, CDR1 is MNHEY and CDR2 SMNVEV (reference sequence).

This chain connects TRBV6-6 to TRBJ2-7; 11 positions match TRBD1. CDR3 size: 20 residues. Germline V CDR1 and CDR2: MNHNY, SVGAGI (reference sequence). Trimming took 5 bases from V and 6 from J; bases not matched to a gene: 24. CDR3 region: CASSRSGQGANLAPLIEQYF. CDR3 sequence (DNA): TGTGCCAGCAGTCGATCCGGACAGGGGGCGAACCTAGCTCCCTTAATCGAGCAGTACTTC.